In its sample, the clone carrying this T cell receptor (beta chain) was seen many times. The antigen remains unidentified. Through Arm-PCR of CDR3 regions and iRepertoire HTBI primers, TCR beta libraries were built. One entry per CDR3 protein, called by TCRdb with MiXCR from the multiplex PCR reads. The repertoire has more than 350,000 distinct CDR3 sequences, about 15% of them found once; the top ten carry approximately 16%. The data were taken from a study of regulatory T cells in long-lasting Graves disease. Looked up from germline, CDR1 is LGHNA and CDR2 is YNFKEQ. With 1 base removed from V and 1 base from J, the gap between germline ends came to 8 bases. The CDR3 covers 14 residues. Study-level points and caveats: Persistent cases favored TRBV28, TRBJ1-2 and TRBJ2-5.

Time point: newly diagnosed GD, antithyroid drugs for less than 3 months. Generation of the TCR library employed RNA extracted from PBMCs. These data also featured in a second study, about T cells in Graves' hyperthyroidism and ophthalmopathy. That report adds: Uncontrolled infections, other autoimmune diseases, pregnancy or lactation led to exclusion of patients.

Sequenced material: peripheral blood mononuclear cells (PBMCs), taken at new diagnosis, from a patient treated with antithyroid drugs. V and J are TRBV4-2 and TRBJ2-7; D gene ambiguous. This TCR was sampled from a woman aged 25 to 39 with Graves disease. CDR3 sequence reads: CASSQAYSSYEQYF. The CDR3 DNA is TGTGCCAGCAGCCAAGCCTACAGTTCCTACGAGCAGTACTTC.